This is a list of T cell receptor beta chains from one sample in a study of memory CD4+ T cells and cytomegalovirus serostatus. Here immunoSEQ multiplex PCR was the method, and the copy in TCRdb shows in-frame clones only, minus some. The repertoire has 61,000 or so clones, around 80% of them found once; the top ten carry almost 0.55%. Sequenced sample: memory CD4+ T cells from blood. The receptors were gathered from an adult in good health and CMV-seronegative. Some clones in this sample may be carry-over from other donors' samples. Each CDR3 is given with its conserved first and last residue. D genes are given only for firm matches. Part of the rows lack a size; the others show once, few, many or a class for expanded clones.

d_call j_call v_call clone_size cdr3_nt cdr3_aa
TRBD2 TRBJ2-1 TRBV9 - TGTGCCAGCAGCGTAGAGGGGGGACTAGGGGCGATCGATGAGCAGTTCTTC CASSVEGGLGAIDEQFF
- TRBJ2-1 TRBV6-6 - TGTGCCAGCAGTGGAGCAGGGGCCTACAATGAGCAGTTCTTC CASSGAGAYNEQFF
- TRBJ2-7 TRBV5-4 - TGTGCCAGCAGCTTGGCAGGGGGGAATAAGCAGTACTTC CASSLAGGNKQYF
- TRBJ1-1 TRBV7-2 few TGTGCCAGCAGCTTACAGGGGATGAACACTGAAGCTTTCTTT CASSLQGMNTEAFF
- TRBJ2-7 TRBV28 once TGTGCCAGCAGGGTTATACAGGGTGGGGACTACGAGCAGTACTTC CASRVIQGGDYEQYF
- TRBJ2-5 TRBV6-6 - TGTGCCAGCAACCGAAATCCGGGGGGCCGGAGAGAGACCCAGTACTTC CASNRNPGGRRETQYF
- TRBJ1-3 TRBV7-2 - TGTGCCAGCAGCCAGGGGCCCCACTCTGGAAACACCATATATTTT CASSQGPHSGNTIYF
TRBD1 TRBJ1-3 TRBV5-1 - TGCGCCAGCAGCTTCTCCGGGACAGGGGTTGGAAACACCATATATTTT CASSFSGTGVGNTIYF
TRBD1 TRBJ2-5 TRBV9 - TGTGCCAGCAGCGGCCAACAGGGGGATTGGTGGGAGACCCAGTACTTC CASSGQQGDWWETQYF
TRBD2 TRBJ2-7 TRBV10-3 - TGTGCCATCAGTGCCAGGACTAGCGGGAACTACGAGCAGTACTTC CAISARTSGNYEQYF
- TRBJ1-4 TRBV28 - TGTGCCAGCAGCTTCCCCTCAACTAATGAAAAACTGTTTTTT CASSFPSTNEKLFF
TRBD2 TRBJ2-3 TRBV5-3 - TGTGCCAGAAGCTATAGCGGGAGGGCGGCAGATACGCAGTATTTT CARSYSGRAADTQYF
TRBD2 TRBJ2-1 TRBV28 - TGTGCCAGCAGGGGGGGGGTATCCTACAATGAGCAGTTCTTC CASRGGVSYNEQFF
TRBD2 TRBJ2-3 TRBV18 - TGTGCCAGCTCACCACAGGTTGTTAGCGGGAGCACAGATACGCAGTATTTT CASSPQVVSGSTDTQYF
TRBD1 TRBJ2-7 TRBV7-8 - TGTGCCAGCAGCGCCCTAACAGGGGGCCTTACGCGTGAGCAGTACTTC CASSALTGGLTREQYF
- TRBJ1-2 TRBV6-1 few TGTGCCAGCAGTGAGGTCTCGTCCCAGGGCTATGGCTACACCTTC CASSEVSSQGYGYTF
- TRBJ2-7 TRBV7-9 - TGTGCCAGCAGCCACGACCAGGGTACCTACGAGCAGTACTTC CASSHDQGTYEQYF
TRBD1 TRBJ1-5 TRBV5-1 - TGCGCCAGCAGCCTCACAGGGGGTCTCAATCAGCCCCAGCATTTT CASSLTGGLNQPQHF
TRBD2 TRBJ2-1 TRBV6-4 - TGTGCCAGCAGTAAGGGACTAGCCCGGAACGATGAGCAGTTCTTC CASSKGLARNDEQFF
TRBD1 TRBJ1-5 TRBV7-2 - TGTGCCAGCGGGGACAGGCGGAATCAGCCCCAGCATTTT CASGDRRNQPQHF
TRBD1 TRBJ1-6 TRBV7-2 - TGTGCCAGCAGCTTAGGGGGGACAGGGATGAATTCACCCCTCCACTTT CASSLGGTGMNSPLHF
TRBD1 TRBJ1-4 TRBV4-1 - TGCGCCAGCAGCCAGGCGGGACAGGGTAATGAAAAACTGTTTTTT CASSQAGQGNEKLFF
- TRBJ1-4 TRBV19 few TGTGCCAGTAGCCTAAACAGGGCCCGGTCGAATGAAAAACTGTTTTTT CASSLNRARSNEKLFF
- TRBJ1-2 TRBV15 - TGTGCCACCAGCAGAGATCCCCAGGCCCCCTATGGCTACACCTTC CATSRDPQAPYGYTF
- TRBJ2-7 TRBV5-4 - TGTGCCAGCAGCTTAGGCGCAGGGGGGTTTAACGAGCAGTACTTC CASSLGAGGFNEQYF
TRBD1 TRBJ2-3 TRBV5-1 - TGCGCCAGCAGCGGGGGGACAGGGTCCCACGCAGATACGCAGTATTTT CASSGGTGSHADTQYF
- TRBJ2-7 TRBV5-1 - TGCGCCAGCAGCTTGGTCATCGGAGCCAGTAACGAGCAGTACTTC CASSLVIGASNEQYF
TRBD1 TRBJ1-2 TRBV7-9 - TGTGCCAGCAGCCGGCCGGGACAGGGGCTCTATGGCTACACCTTC CASSRPGQGLYGYTF
- TRBJ2-5 TRBV18 - TGTGCCAGCTCACGGGGACAAGAGACCCAGTACTTC CASSRGQETQYF
TRBD2 TRBJ2-3 TRBV5-4 once TGTGCCAGCAGTCCCAGCGGGGGAGTGAGAAATACGCAGTATTTT CASSPSGGVRNTQYF
- TRBJ2-4 TRBV5-6 - TGTGCCAGCAGCCCTGCGTTGACACGGGACGGTAAAAACATTCAGTACTTC CASSPALTRDGKNIQYF